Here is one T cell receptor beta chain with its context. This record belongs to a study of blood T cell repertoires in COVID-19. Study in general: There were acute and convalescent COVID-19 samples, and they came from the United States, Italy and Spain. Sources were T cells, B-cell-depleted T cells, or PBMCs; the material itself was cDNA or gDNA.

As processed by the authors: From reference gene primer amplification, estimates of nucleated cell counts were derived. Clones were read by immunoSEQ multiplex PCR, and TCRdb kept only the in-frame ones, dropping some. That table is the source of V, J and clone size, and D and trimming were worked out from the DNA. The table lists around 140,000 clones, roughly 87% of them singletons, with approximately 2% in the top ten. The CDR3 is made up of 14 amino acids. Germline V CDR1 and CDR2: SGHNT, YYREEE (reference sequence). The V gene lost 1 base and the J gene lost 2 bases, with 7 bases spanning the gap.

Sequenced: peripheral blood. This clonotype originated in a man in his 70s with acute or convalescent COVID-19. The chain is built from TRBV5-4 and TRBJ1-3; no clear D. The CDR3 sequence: CASSLPGTGNTIYF. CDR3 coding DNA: TGTGCCAGCAGCTTGCCCGGGACTGGAAACACCATATATTTT.